This is a list of T cell receptor beta chains from one sample in a study of CD8 T cells in Susac syndrome. TCRdb re-derived calls from the immunoSEQ multiplex PCR reads in MiXCR, one entry per CDR3 protein. The sample contains fewer than 350,000 distinct CDR3 sequences, under 95% of which appear only once. The sample was CD4+ T cells from PBMCs. The source is a human donor with multiple sclerosis. CDR3s include the opening cysteine and the closing phenylalanine or tryptophan. The order of the fields is D gene, J gene, V gene, CDR3 protein. A D gene is named only where the DNA matches it firmly.

TRBD1,TRBJ1-2,TRBV5-4,CASSLWAGGNYGYTF
.,TRBJ1-6,TRBV3-1,CASSQGFGSPLHF
.,TRBJ2-1,TRBV6-6,CASARVGWNEQFF
TRBD2,TRBJ2-5,TRBV4-2,CASRALAGVETQYF
TRBD1,TRBJ1-6,TRBV7-2,CAGRRTGGSPLHF
TRBD2,TRBJ2-5,TRBV30,CAWSLGATSGYQETQYF
.,TRBJ2-7,TRBV20-1,CSARGSVYEQYF
TRBD1,TRBJ1-5,TRBV20-1,CSARDRPNQPQHF
TRBD2,TRBJ2-5,TRBV5-1,CASNRGGSKETQYF
TRBD2,TRBJ2-1,TRBV4-1,CASSHAGLAGSYNEQFF
.,TRBJ2-1,TRBV7-3,CASSLNGGGGGRFF
TRBD1,TRBJ1-2,TRBV27,CASSPTGQAGYGYTF
.,TRBJ1-5,TRBV6-2/TRBV6-3,CASKAIGPRNQPQHF
.,TRBJ2-1,TRBV2,CASRTESSYNEQFF
.,TRBJ1-5,TRBV5-1,CASSLSPQPNQPQHF
.,TRBJ2-2,TRBV2,CASSATGRGIGELFF
.,TRBJ2-2,TRBV11-2,CASSLGRVNTGELFF
TRBD1,TRBJ2-5,TRBV7-3,CASSRTGTGRETQYF
.,TRBJ2-3,TRBV7-3,CASSSKGLHTDTQYF
.,TRBJ1-4,TRBV30,CAWSVRRQINEKLFF
.,TRBJ1-6,TRBV6-2/TRBV6-3,CASRIGPRNSPLHF
.,TRBJ1-2,TRBV19,CASSDRDGYTF
.,TRBJ1-2,TRBV28,CASSSGTFNYGYTF
.,TRBJ1-3,TRBV2,CASRDLDSGNTIYF
TRBD2,TRBJ2-5,TRBV19,CASSPKLSSGGETQYF
.,TRBJ1-2,TRBV19,CASSLSPGLEGYGYTF
.,TRBJ2-5,TRBV7-9,CASSLFGQQETQYF
TRBD2,TRBJ2-2,TRBV6-5,CASSYRSTSGSRGTGELFF
.,TRBJ1-1,TRBV7-2,CASSSSGATNTEAFF
.,TRBJ2-3,TRBV20-1,CSARTTTDTQYF
TRBD1,TRBJ2-5,TRBV2,CASSDWDSVREAQYF
TRBD1,TRBJ2-7,TRBV5-6,CASSSFPGTGVIYEQYF
.,TRBJ2-1,TRBV20-1,CSARDVPHEQFF
.,TRBJ1-1,TRBV19,CASSHLRNTEAFF
.,TRBJ1-1,TRBV7-2,CASSHALMNTEAFF
.,TRBJ1-2,TRBV30,CAWSTGHYGYTF
TRBD2,TRBJ2-3,TRBV6-1,CASSEGLAVDTQYF
.,TRBJ1-5,TRBV6-1,CASSEGPLLHNQPQHF